This TCR beta chain appears in the sequencing data of a study of graft-versus-host responses after intestinal transplantation. Trimming at V came to 5 bases and at J to 9 bases, leaving 13 bases not matched to a gene. The germline CDR1 and CDR2 sequences are MNHEY and SMNVEV (reference sequence). The CDR3 runs to 15 residues. On this clone itself: Its target is not known.

Sequenced by immunoSEQ multiplex PCR; TCRdb stores in-frame clones only, minus some. The data contain around 120,000 clones, 95% of them singletons. The sequence was obtained from a human donor who received an intestinal transplant. The chain joins TRBV27 to TRBJ2-1, with 7 bases fitting TRBD2. Sequenced material: unstimulated CD8+ T cells sorted from spleen or lymph node cells, taken before intestinal transplant. The CDR3, as DNA: TGTGCCAGCAGTGCTACCGAGGGCCAGCGGGGTGAGCAGTTCTTC. It translates to CASSATEGQRGEQFF.